This record concerns one TCR beta chain sequence. No cognate antigen has been identified for it. No qualities accompany the bases; no much larger clone lies one base away. This specimen comes from a study of shared clonotypes between healthy human individuals (dated by TCRdb to the early 2020s). The study in broad terms: The cohort included three men and a couple of women between 18 and 49 years of age. For each donor, CD4 naive and CD4 memory were each run on three plates, CD8 naive on two plates, and CD8 memory on one plate. Blood TCR repertoires of roughly five healthy adults were deeply sequenced to estimate repertoire size and the extent of clonotype sharing between individuals. Different laboratories and diverse techniques were used to prepare libraries and sequence TCR repertoires, to increase sequencing depth and limit assay-specific biases. Each donor's leukapheresis produced roughly between about 0.8 and 10 billion PBMCs. Study-wide conclusions, independent of this receptor: Pairwise subsampling led to the expectation that sequencing depth would affect the degree of clonotype sharing among donors. Sampling was restricted to blood, and TCR repertoires in tissue are likely to differ from TCR repertoires in blood. Rarefaction of sorted-subset datasets indicated incomplete sequencing despite the large sequencing depth. Estimated clonotype richness was generally larger for naive than for memory subsets. Because the study included a small number of donors, the genetic and exposure-history diversity represented was limited. Clonotypes shared by all four sorted-subset donors showed higher generation probabilities than non-shared clonotypes. Approximately 5% of naive CD4, roughly 3.6% of naive CD8, 2.3% of memory CD4, and around 0.4% of memory CD8 clonotypes were shared across several donors.

CDR1 SGHRS and CDR2 YFSETQ are derived from the germline V gene. From the cysteine up to the phenylalanine, the CDR3 has a length of 14 residues. This entry keeps only the CDR3 DNA: 42 bases, framed from base 1. Cut back by 6 bases and 6 bases, the V and J ends lie 18 bases apart. Using the deep immunoSEQ assay, multiplex PCR amplified TCR CDR3 regions from genomic DNA. Extracted genomic DNA from each cell subset was spread evenly across all wells of several immunoSEQ 96-well plates, with each plate serving as a replicate. For sorted subsets, each replicate PCR was loaded with around 220 ng genomic DNA, equivalent to about 30,000 T cell genomes. Purified libraries were measured with a Qubit 3.0 fluorometer, size-checked on a Bioanalyzer 2100, and measured again with the KAPA Library Quantification kit. Each immunoSEQ 96-well plate was sequenced on its own single-read 150-cycle Illumina NextSeq 550 flow cell. For the original study's pipeline: The immunoSEQ output contained only junctional sequences without quality scores, so filtering could not match that applied to full-length reads. Sequences were annotated with PyIR, a Python wrapper for IgBLAST v1.9, using IMGT germline references to assign V/J genes and CDR3. Any read was removed if the V/J assignment was weak (E-value above 1e-6), the CDR3 was missing, or the read contained stop codons, out-of-frame junctions, or ambiguous translated residues. V3J clonotypes were defined as sequences sharing an identical inferred V gene, J gene, and CDR3 amino acid sequence. Percentage overlap between repertoires was calculated by dividing the number of shared unique clonotypes by the size of the smaller repertoire. Three approaches were used to assess repertoire richness: RTK rarefaction, the Chao1 estimator, and Recon v2.1 estimates of unobserved clonotypes. For all TCRbeta clonotypes obtained by the gDNA method from a few donors, generation probabilities were computed with OLGA. TCRdb mirrors the immuneACCESS table, restricted to in-frame sequences. Some clones are absent from its copies; in checked studies, under half trace to an unresolved V gene, and the reason for the others is unknown. The V and J calls and the clone size are those of that table, but D and trimming were determined from the DNA. Here the sample has 2 million to 2.5 million clones; 95% occur a single time. Roughly 0.13% of the sample is in the top ten clones.

Healthy HIV-negative adults with no recently reported acute infections or vaccinations were included as donors. All donors were Caucasian adults living in Nashville, Tennessee, USA. CD4+ T cells were enriched by magnetic negative selection; naive cells were then positively selected on CD45RA, and the negative fraction formed the memory subset. Blood was obtained by leukapheresis, after which PBMCs were separated by Ficoll-Histopaque density gradient centrifugation and cryopreserved in liquid nitrogen vapor phase. Purity and quantity of every magnetically sorted T cell population were checked by analytical flow cytometry. Genomic DNA was isolated from every sorted fraction and measured by UV absorbance on a Nanodrop 2000c.

The chain was built from TRBV5-1 and TRBJ2-5, with the D gene tentatively TRBD1 or TRBD2, based on 6 matching bases in each. The receptor was isolated from a man younger than 30 in good health. The specimen sequenced was naive CD4+ T cells sorted from blood. The cell subset or site tag for this specimen amounts to: CD45RA+ positively selected. CDR3 sequence: CASISEPGDKTQYF. The base sequence is TGCGCCAGCATCTCTGAACCGGGGGACAAGACCCAGTACTTC.